Shown below are 14 T cell receptor beta chains from a single sample sequenced in a study of T cells in tuberculosis. Method: immunoSEQ multiplex PCR; TCRdb's copy keeps in-frame clones and lacks some. Found here are more than 9,000 clones, 94% of them singletons; the top ten hold under 15%. Sequenced sample: PBMCs. All receptors derive from an adult with tuberculosis.

The CDR3 loop is CASGPGPSSYEQYF. The CDR3 DNA follows: TGCGCCAGCGGTCCTGGGCCCTCCTCCTACGAGCAGTACTTC. The chain uses TRBV5-1 and TRBJ2-7; no firm D call. The CDR3 runs to 14 residues. Germline-derived CDR1 and CDR2 are SGHRS and YFSETQ. Trimming took off 7 bases at V and 0 bases at J, with 14 bases between the two ends.

As DNA, the CDR3 is TGTGCCAGTAGTATAACGGCAGGGGACAGGAGGGGCTACACCTTC. It specifies CASSITAGDRRGYTF. The V and J genes are TRBV19 and TRBJ1-2; 8 bases match TRBD1. The CDR3 extends over 15 amino acids. Germline trimming cut 2 bases from V and 8 bases from J; bases unmatched to any gene: 10. CDR1 LNHDA and CDR2 SQIVND come from the germline V gene (reference sequence).

J is TRBJ2-4 and V is TRBV4-1, with 15 positions matching TRBD2. The V segment lost 4 bases and the J segment 4 bases; nucleotides outside the gene matches: 8. This CDR3 is 18 amino acids long. In germline, CDR1 is MGHRA, CDR2 YSYEKL. The CDR3 DNA is TGCGCCAGCAGCCCCTTCAAAGGACTAGCGGGGGGGAAAAACATTCAGTACTTC. Translated, it gives CASSPFKGLAGGKNIQYF.

This rearrangement joins TRBV7-8 to TRBJ2-3, with TRBD2 matching 10 bases. CDR1 and CDR2 (germline): SGHVS, FQNEAQ. The CDR3 consists of 15 residues. Trimming removed 4 bases from V and 7 bases from J; junction bases left unmatched: 8. The CDR3 coding sequence is TGTGCCAGCAGCTCCGAGCGGGGGGGCCAATATACGCAGTATTTT. Encoded protein: CASSSERGGQYTQYF. The full variable domain, in which reference TRBV7-8 and TRBJ2-3 provide the parts outside the CDR3, is GAGVSQSPRYKVAKRGQDVALRCDPISGHVSLFWYQQALGQGPEFLTYFQNEAQLDKSGLPSDRFFAERPEGSVSTLKIQRTQQEDSAVYLCASSSERGGQYTQYFGPGTRLTVL.

The chain carries TRBV2 and TRBJ2-3; weak D call: TRBD2 (5 bases). Looked up from germline, CDR1 is SNHLY and CDR2 is FYNNEI. This CDR3 is built from 14 residues. V was pared by 4 bases and J by 6 bases, with 14 bases between. DNA of the CDR3: TGTGCCAGCAGTGTCGATAGCGCGGCGGATACGCAGTATTTT. Protein sequence: CASSVDSAADTQYF.

This sequence joins TRBV2 and TRBJ2-2, with 9 bases aligning to TRBD1. The CDR3 is 15 residues long. Germline CDR1 SNHLY, CDR2 FYNNEI. Trimming at V came to 6 bases and at J to 4 bases, leaving 6 bases not matched to a gene. The CDR3 spells CASSRQGGSTGELFF. The CDR3 DNA follows: TGTGCCAGCAGCCGACAGGGGGGGAGCACCGGGGAGCTGTTTTTT.

This clone was seen only once. CDR3 sequence: CASSKERRIWGYTF. CDR3 sequence (DNA): TGTGCCAGCAGTAAAGAGCGGCGCATATGGGGCTACACCTTC. This chain connects TRBV7-2 to TRBJ1-2; D call uncertain. The CDR3 has 14 residues. CDR1 SGHTA and CDR2 FQGNSA come from the germline V gene. V shed 6 bases and J shed 8 bases, with 19 bases lying between them.

The chain couples TRBV27 to TRBJ2-7; possible D gene TRBD1, 6 bases. Germline CDR1 and CDR2: MNHEY and SMNVEV (reference sequence). This CDR3 comprises 18 residues. V gave up 0 bases and J gave up 0 bases, with 18 bases separating them. The CDR3 DNA reads TGTGCCAGCAGTTTATCTGGTGCGGACAGCTCCTTCTCCTACGAGCAGTACTTC. It is translated as CASSLSGADSSFSYEQYF.

The chain employs TRBV6-6 and TRBJ2-7; D gene unclear. The CDR3 length is 14 residues. Germline loops: CDR1 MNHNY, CDR2 SVGAGI (reference sequence). V lost 0 bases and J 2 bases, leaving 8 bases between the germline ends. For the CDR3, the DNA is TGTGCCAGCAGTTACTCGACTTCGACCTACGAGCAGTACTTC. This gives the protein CASSYSTSTYEQYF.

The chain carries TRBV29-1 and TRBJ2-7, with D possibly TRBD1 on 5 matching bases. The CDR3 spans 13 residues. The V end lost 6 bases, the J end lost 1 base, and 13 bases lay between the germline ends. Germline V lookup: CDR1 SQVTM, CDR2 ANQGSEA. CDR3 in amino acids: CSVGPSGSYEQYF. The CDR3 DNA follows: TGCAGCGTCGGGCCCTCAGGGTCCTACGAGCAGTACTTC.

V and J are TRBV9 and TRBJ1-1; maybe TRBD1 (6 bases). With 4 bases removed from V and 5 bases from J, the gap between germline ends came to 9 bases. The CDR3 has 12 amino acids. Per the germline V gene, CDR1 is SGDLS and CDR2 is YYNGEE. CDR3 loop: CASSLDSTEAFF. CDR3 coding DNA: TGTGCCAGCAGCTTGGACAGTACTGAAGCTTTCTTT.

The chain uses TRBV30 and TRBJ1-2; unclear D gene. V was cut by 2 bases and J by 2 bases, with 9 bases left in between. Per germline, CDR1 GTSNPN and CDR2 SVGIG (reference sequence). This CDR3 spans 13 amino acids. For the CDR3, the DNA is TGTGCCTGGAGTCAAAACAGAAACTATGGCTACACCTTC. It translates to CAWSQNRNYGYTF.

This chain links TRBV5-1 with TRBJ2-5, with 11 nucleotides matching TRBD2. CDR3 size: 14 residues. The trim removed 4 bases at V and 3 bases at J, leaving 2 bases unmatched. Germline V gives CDR1 SGHRS, CDR2 YFSETQ. CDR3 DNA sequence: TGCGCCAGCAGCATGGGACTAGCGGAAGAGACCCAGTACTTC. Translated: CASSMGLAEETQYF.

V usage is TRBV9 and J usage is TRBJ2-1, with D perhaps TRBD1 (5 bases). Per the germline V gene, CDR1 is SGDLS and CDR2 is YYNGEE. Deletions cut 3 bases from V and 7 bases from J, with 14 bases between. The CDR3 has 14 residues. CDR3 nucleotides: TGTGCCAGCAGCGATGGGGCGTCGGCGAATGAGCAGTTCTTC. Amino acids: CASSDGASANEQFF.